The source of this TCR beta chain is a study of blood T cell repertoires in COVID-19. V was clipped by 0 bases and J by 0 bases; unmatched bases: 6. Germline values: CDR1 SGHAT, CDR2 FQNNGV. The CDR3 runs 19 residues. The data were produced by immunoSEQ multiplex PCR, yet TCRdb's version contains in-frame clones alone and is incomplete. The top ten hold around 1.1% of the sample, which has fewer than 300,000 clones, approximately 92% seen once. Material: PBMCs or T cells enriched from blood (not recorded which). The source of this sequence is a woman in her thirties who had recovered from COVID-19. This chain connects TRBV11-2 to TRBJ2-1; 12 bases map to TRBD2. The CDR3 loop reads CASSLDTLAGGLSYNEQFF. The CDR3 region has the DNA TGTGCCAGCAGCTTAGACACTCTAGCGGGAGGGCTCTCCTACAATGAGCAGTTCTTC. Full variable domain (missing parts from reference TRBV11-2 and TRBJ2-1): EAGVAQSPRYKIIEKRQSVAFWCNPISGHATLYWYQQILGQGPKLLIQFQNNGVVDDSQLPKDRFSAERLKGVDSTLKIQPAKLEDSAVYLCASSLDTLAGGLSYNEQFFGPGTRLTVL.